This T cell receptor beta chain stems from a study of cytomegalovirus exposure and HLA in healthy donors. Study results and limitations: Reportedly, cytomegalovirus status was diagnosed with high sensitivity and specificity. Researchers catalogued roughly 150 TCR beta chains as cytomegalovirus-associated.

Donors came from a validation cohort of about 120 subjects, distinct from the first 666-subject cohort. The length of the CDR3 is 16 residues. Germline V CDR1 and CDR2: MDHEN, SYDVKM. Trimming took off 5 bases at V and 2 bases at J, with 16 bases between the two ends. Concerning this clone: Its specificity is unknown.

The repertoire was sequenced with immunoSEQ multiplex PCR; TCRdb's copy has only in-frame clones and lacks some. The sample lists about 170,000 clones; about nine tenths were seen once. V usage is TRBV28 and J usage is TRBJ1-3; possibly TRBD1 for D (5 bases). The sequenced sample consisted of PBMCs. The receptor's source is a man aged 18-30 years in good health and CMV-seropositive. CDR3 residues: CASSILGHQPGNTIYF. The CDR3, as DNA: TGTGCCAGCAGTATCCTAGGACACCAACCTGGAAACACCATATATTTT.